The next 9 T cell receptor beta chains were all read from a single sample in a study of cytomegalovirus exposure and HLA in healthy donors. Data came from immunoSEQ multiplex PCR; TCRdb stores just in-frame clones and leaves some out. The data hold a few hundred thousand clones, with around 91% observed a single time. Sequences were obtained from PBMCs. These receptor sequences come from a woman aged 18-29 years in good health and CMV-seronegative.

The V gene is TRBV30, the J gene TRBJ2-1, with no clear D. The germline V gene encodes CDR1 GTSNPN and CDR2 SVGIG (reference sequence). The CDR3 is 11 residues long. Trimming took 2 bases from V and 5 from J, leaving 4 bases between them. CDR3 bases: TGTGCCTGGAGTCTCCACAATGAGCAGTTCTTC. This sequence encodes CAWSLHNEQFF.

This chain links TRBV5-1 with TRBJ2-3; 11 bases match TRBD2. The CDR3 is 16 residues long. Germline lookup yields CDR1 SGHRS and CDR2 YFSETQ. The ends lost 3 bases at V and 3 bases at J; junction bases unmatched: 6. The CDR3 nucleotides are TGCGCCAGCAGCTATTCTAGCGGGGGGCCAACAGATACGCAGTATTTT. Translating gives CASSYSSGGPTDTQYF.

The J gene is TRBJ2-1, the V gene TRBV9, with TRBD2 matching 10 bases. V dropped 0 bases and J dropped 7; count of bases not matched to a gene: 10. The CDR3 extends over 17 amino acids. Per germline, CDR1 SGDLS and CDR2 YYNGEE. CDR3 in amino acids: CASSVGGAGGRENEQFF. The CDR3 bases are TGTGCCAGCAGCGTAGGCGGAGCGGGGGGGCGGGAGAATGAGCAGTTCTTC.

V is TRBV5-1 and J is TRBJ1-1, with D hard to call. This CDR3 contains 16 residues. CDR1 and CDR2 from the germline V gene are SGHRS and YFSETQ. Trimming took off 4 bases at V and 0 bases at J, with 16 bases between the two ends. As DNA, the CDR3 is TGCGCCAGCAGCACCGGTTTTGAGGTAATGAACACTGAAGCTTTCTTT. Protein sequence: CASSTGFEVMNTEAFF.

The CDR3 region is CASSSAVLYNSPLHF. CDR3 in DNA: TGTGCCAGCAGCTCAGCGGTCCTATATAATTCACCCCTCCACTTT. This chain uses TRBV7-2 with TRBJ1-6; D is unresolved. CDR3 length: 15 residues. Between the trimmed V and J ends, which lost 4 bases and 4 bases, there was a span of 11 bases. Germline V gene sequence: CDR1 SGHTA, CDR2 FQGNSA.

V gene TRBV27 combines with J gene TRBJ2-3, with 9 positions matching TRBD2. Germline V lookup: CDR1 MNHEY, CDR2 SMNVEV (reference sequence). The V gene end was trimmed by 2 bases and the J gene end by 2 bases; junction bases not matched to a gene: 2. This CDR3 is 15 amino acids long. Written as DNA, the CDR3 is TGTGCCAGCAGTTTAAGACTAGCGGTCACAGATACGCAGTATTTT. Protein sequence: CASSLRLAVTDTQYF.

This rearrangement joins TRBV5-1 to TRBJ1-1; 8 bases fit TRBD1. The CDR3 runs 14 residues. Germline V gene data show CDR1 as SGHRS and CDR2 as YFSETQ. J lost 4 bases, V lost 2 bases, and 4 bases had no gene match. CDR3 sequence: CASSLQGGGTEAFF. CDR3 sequence (DNA): TGCGCCAGCAGCTTACAGGGGGGCGGCACTGAAGCTTTCTTT.

This chain links TRBV7-9 with TRBJ1-6, with D possibly matching TRBD1 (5 bases). The CDR3 is 15 amino acids. From germline, CDR1 is SEHNR and CDR2 FQNEAQ (reference sequence). The V end was cut by 6 bases, the J end by 1 base, with 10 bases between. CDR3 coding DNA: TGTGCCAGCAGACCCCAGGGTTCCTATAATTCACCCCTCCACTTT. Translation gives CASRPQGSYNSPLHF.

This chain uses TRBV13 with TRBJ1-4; D is ambiguous. The CDR3 is 14 amino acids. V lost 2 bases and J 0 bases, leaving 4 bases between the germline ends. Germline V CDR1 and CDR2: PRHDT, FYEKMQ (reference sequence). Here the CDR3 reads CASSLSATNEKLFF. DNA for the CDR3: TGTGCCAGCAGCTTATCTGCAACTAATGAAAAACTGTTTTTT.